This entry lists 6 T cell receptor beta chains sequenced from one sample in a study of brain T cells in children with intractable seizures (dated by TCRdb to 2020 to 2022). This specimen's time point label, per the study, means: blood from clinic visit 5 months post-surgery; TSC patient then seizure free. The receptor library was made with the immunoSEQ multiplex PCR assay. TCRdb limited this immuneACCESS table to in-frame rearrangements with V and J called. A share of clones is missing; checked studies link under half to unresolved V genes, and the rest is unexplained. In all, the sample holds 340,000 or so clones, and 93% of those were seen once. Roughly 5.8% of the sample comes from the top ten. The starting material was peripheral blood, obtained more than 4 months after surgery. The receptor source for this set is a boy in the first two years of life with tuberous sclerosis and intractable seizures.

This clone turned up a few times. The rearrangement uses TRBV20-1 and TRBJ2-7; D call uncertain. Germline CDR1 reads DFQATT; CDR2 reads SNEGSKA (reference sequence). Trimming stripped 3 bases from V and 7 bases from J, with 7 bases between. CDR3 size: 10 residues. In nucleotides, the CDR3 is TGCAGTGCTAGTGCAAGGGAGCAGTACTTC. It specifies CSASAREQYF.

Written as DNA, the CDR3 is TGTGCCAGCAGCTTAGGACCACTCTCCTACGAGCAGTACTTC. Residues: CASSLGPLSYEQYF. The V call is TRBV7-2, the J call TRBJ2-7, with D unresolved. Trimming removed 1 base at V and 0 bases at J, with 7 bases between. CDR3 length equals 14 residues. Germline CDR1 and CDR2: SGHTA and FQGNSA.

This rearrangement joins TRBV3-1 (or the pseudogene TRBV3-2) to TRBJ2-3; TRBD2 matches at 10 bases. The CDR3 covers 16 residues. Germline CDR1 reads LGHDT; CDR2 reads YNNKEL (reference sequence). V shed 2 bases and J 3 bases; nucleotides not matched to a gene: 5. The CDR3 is CASSQRAGGRTDTQYF. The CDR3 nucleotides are TGTGCCAGCAGCCAAAGAGCGGGAGGGAGGACAGATACGCAGTATTTT.

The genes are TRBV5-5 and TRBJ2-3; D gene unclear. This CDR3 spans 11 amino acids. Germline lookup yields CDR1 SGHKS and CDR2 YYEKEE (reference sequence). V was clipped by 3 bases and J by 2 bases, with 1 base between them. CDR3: CASSYTDTQYF. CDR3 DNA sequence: TGTGCCAGCAGCTACACAGATACGCAGTATTTT. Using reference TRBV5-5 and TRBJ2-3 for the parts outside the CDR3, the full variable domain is DAGVTQSPTHLIKTRGQQVTLRCSPISGHKSVSWYQQVLGQGPQFIFQYYEKEERGRGNFPDRFSARQFPNYSSELNVNALLLGDSALYLCASSYTDTQYFGPGTRLTVL.

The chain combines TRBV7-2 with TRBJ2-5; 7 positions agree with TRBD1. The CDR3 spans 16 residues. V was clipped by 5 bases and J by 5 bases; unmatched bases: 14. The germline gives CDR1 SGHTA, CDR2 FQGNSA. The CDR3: CASSPAFTGVGETQYF. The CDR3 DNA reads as TGTGCCAGCAGCCCAGCCTTCACAGGGGTGGGGGAGACCCAGTACTTC. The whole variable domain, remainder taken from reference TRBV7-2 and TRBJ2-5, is GAGVSQSPSNKVTEKGKDVELRCDPISGHTALYWYRQSLGQGLEFLIYFQGNSAPDKSGLPSDRFSAERTGGSVSTLTIQRTQQEDSAVYLCASSPAFTGVGETQYFGPGTRLLVL.

CDR3 nucleotide sequence: TGTGCCAGCGGAACAGGTTGGAGCACTGAAGCTTTCTTT. As protein: CASGTGWSTEAFF. This chain uses TRBV2 with TRBJ1-1; tentatively, D is TRBD1 (5 bases). V was shortened by 8 bases and J by 4 bases, with 14 bases between the two germline ends. From germline, CDR1 is SNHLY and CDR2 FYNNEI. The CDR3 length is 13 residues.